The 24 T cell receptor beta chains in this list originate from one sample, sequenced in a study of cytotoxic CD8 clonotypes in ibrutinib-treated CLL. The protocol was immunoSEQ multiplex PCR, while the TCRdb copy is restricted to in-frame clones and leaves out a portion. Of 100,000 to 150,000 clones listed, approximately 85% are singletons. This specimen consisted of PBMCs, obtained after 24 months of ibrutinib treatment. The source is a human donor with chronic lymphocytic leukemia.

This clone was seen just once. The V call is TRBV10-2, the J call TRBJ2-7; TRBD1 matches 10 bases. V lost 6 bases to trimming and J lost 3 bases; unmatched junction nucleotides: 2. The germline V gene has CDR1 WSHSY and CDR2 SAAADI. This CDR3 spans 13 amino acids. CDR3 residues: CASRGQGGYEQYF. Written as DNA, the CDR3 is TGCGCCAGCAGAGGACAGGGGGGCTACGAGCAGTACTTC.

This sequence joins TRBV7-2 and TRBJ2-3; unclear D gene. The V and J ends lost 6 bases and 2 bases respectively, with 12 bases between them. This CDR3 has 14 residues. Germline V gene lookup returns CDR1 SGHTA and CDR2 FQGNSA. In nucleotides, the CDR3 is TGTGCCAGCAGACCGCCGGGTCACACAGATACGCAGTATTTT. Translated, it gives CASRPPGHTDTQYF. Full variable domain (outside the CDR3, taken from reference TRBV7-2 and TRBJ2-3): GAGVSQSPSNKVTEKGKDVELRCDPISGHTALYWYRQSLGQGLEFLIYFQGNSAPDKSGLPSDRFSAERTGGSVSTLTIQRTQQEDSAVYLCASRPPGHTDTQYFGPGTRLTVL.

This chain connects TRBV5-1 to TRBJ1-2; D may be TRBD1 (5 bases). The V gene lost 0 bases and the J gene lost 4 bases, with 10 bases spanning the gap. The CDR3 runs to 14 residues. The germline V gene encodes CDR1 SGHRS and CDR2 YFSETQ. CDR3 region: CASSLEQGVYGYTF. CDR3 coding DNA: TGCGCCAGCAGCTTGGAGCAGGGAGTCTATGGCTACACCTTC.

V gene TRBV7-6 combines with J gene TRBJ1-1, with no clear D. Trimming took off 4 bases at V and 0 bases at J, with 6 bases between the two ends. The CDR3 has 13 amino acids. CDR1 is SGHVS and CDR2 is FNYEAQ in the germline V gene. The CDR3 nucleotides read TGTGCCAGCAGCTCTCAGGTGAACACTGAAGCTTTCTTT. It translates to CASSSQVNTEAFF.

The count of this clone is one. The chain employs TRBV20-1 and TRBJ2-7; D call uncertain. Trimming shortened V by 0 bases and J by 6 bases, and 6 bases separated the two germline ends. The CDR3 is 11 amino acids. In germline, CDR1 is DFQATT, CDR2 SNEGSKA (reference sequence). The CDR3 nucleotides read TGCAGTGCTAGAGATCACCTCGAGCAGTACTTC. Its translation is CSARDHLEQYF.

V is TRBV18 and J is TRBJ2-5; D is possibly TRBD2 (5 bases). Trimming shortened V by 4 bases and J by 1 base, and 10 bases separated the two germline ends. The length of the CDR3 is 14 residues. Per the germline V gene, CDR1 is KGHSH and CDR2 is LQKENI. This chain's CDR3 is CASSLAEVQETQYF. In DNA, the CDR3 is TGTGCCAGCTCACTGGCGGAGGTCCAAGAGACCCAGTACTTC.

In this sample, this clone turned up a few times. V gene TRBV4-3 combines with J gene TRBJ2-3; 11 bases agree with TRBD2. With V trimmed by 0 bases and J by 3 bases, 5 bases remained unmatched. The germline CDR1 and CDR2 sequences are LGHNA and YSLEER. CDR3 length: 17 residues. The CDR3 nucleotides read TGCGCCAGCAGCCAAGAGTTGAGGACTAGCGGGACAGATACGCAGTATTTT. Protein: CASSQELRTSGTDTQYF.

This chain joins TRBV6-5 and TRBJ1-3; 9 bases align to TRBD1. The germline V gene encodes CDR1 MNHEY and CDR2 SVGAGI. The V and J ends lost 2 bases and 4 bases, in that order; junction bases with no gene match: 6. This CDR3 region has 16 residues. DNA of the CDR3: TGTGCCAGCAGTTACCTACGGACAGGGGCCGGAAACACCATATATTTT. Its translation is CASSYLRTGAGNTIYF.

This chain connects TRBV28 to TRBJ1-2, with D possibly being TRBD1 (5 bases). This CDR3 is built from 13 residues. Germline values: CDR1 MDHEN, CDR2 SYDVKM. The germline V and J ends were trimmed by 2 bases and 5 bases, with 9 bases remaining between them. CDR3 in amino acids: CASSLQGFYGYTF. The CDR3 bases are TGTGCCAGCAGTTTACAGGGTTTTTATGGCTACACCTTC.

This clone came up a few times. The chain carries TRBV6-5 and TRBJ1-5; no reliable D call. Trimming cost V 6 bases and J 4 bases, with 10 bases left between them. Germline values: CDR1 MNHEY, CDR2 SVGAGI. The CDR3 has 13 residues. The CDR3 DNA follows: TGTGCCAGCAGCCAGGACGGGAATCAGCCCCAGCATTTT. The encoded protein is CASSQDGNQPQHF.

The CDR3 loop reads CASSQVSNAFGEQYF. The CDR3 DNA reads as TGCGCCAGCAGCCAAGTGTCTAATGCCTTTGGGGAGCAGTACTTC. The chain joins TRBV4-1 to TRBJ2-7; unclear D gene. The CDR3 extends over 15 amino acids. The V gene lost 1 base and the J gene lost 7 bases, with 17 bases spanning the gap. Looked up from germline, CDR1 is MGHRA and CDR2 is YSYEKL.

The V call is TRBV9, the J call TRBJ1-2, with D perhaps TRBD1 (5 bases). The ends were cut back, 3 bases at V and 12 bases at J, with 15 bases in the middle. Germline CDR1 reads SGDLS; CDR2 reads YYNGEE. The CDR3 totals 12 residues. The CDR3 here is CASSGDFSSHTF. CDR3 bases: TGTGCCAGCAGCGGGGACTTTTCAAGCCACACCTTC.

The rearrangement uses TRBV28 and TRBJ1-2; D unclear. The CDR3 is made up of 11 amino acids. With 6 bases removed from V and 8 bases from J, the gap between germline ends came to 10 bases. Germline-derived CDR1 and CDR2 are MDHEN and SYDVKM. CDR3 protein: CASSTPPGYTF. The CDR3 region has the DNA TGTGCCAGCAGCACCCCACCCGGCTACACCTTC.

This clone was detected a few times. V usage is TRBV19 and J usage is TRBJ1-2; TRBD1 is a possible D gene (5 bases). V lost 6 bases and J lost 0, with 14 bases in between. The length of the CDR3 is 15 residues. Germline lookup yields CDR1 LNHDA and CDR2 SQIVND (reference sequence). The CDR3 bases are TGTGCCAGTAGGCCTTCGGGACGGACTAACTATGGCTACACCTTC. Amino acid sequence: CASRPSGRTNYGYTF.

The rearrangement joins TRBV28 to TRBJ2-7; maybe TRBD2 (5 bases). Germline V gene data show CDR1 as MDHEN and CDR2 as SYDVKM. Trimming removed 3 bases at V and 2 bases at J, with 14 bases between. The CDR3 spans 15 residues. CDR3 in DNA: TGTGCCAGCAGTTTCCCAAGCGGACCTACCTACGAGCAGTACTTC. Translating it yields CASSFPSGPTYEQYF.

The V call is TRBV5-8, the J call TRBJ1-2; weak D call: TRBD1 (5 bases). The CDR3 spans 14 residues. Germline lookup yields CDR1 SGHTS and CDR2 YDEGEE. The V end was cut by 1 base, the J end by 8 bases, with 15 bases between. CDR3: CASSLPDWGGGYTF. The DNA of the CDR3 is TGTGCCAGCAGCTTGCCGGACTGGGGGGGAGGCTACACCTTC.

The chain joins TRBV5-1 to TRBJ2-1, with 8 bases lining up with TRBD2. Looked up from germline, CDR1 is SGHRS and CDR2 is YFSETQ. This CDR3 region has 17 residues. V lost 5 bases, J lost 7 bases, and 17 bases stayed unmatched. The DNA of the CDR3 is TGCGCCAGCAGGCCCCGCCAGAGAGCGGGAGCTCGTAATGAGCAGTTCTTC. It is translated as CASRPRQRAGARNEQFF.

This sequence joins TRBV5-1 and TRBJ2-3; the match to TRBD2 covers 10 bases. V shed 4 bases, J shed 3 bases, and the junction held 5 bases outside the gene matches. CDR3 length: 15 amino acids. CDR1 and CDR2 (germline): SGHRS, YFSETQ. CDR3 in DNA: TGCGCCAGCAGCGAGCGGGAGGGCCGGACAGATACGCAGTATTTT. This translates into CASSEREGRTDTQYF.

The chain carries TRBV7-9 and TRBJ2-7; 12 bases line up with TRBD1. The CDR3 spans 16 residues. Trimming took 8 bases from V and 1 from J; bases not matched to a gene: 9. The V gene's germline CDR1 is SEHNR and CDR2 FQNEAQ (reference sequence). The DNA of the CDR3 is TGTGCCAGCTCCGGGACAGGGGGCAAGAGGTCCTACGAGCAGTACTTC. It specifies CASSGTGGKRSYEQYF.

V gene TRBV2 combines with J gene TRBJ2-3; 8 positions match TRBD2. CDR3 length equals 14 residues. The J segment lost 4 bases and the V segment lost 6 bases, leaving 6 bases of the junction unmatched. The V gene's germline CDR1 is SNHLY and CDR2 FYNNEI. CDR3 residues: CASSLGLAPDTQYF. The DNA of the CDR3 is TGTGCCAGCAGCCTCGGACTAGCCCCAGATACGCAGTATTTT.

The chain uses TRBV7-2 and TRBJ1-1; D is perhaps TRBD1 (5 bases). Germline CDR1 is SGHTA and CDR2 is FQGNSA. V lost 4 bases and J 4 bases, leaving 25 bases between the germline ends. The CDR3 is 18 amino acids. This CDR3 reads CASSSNYAGTFSGTEAFF. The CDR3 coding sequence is TGTGCCAGCAGCTCTAACTATGCTGGGACCTTTTCGGGCACTGAAGCTTTCTTT.

CDR3 coding DNA: TGTGCCAGCAGTTTATGGGGCGACACTGAAGCTTTCTTT. Protein: CASSLWGDTEAFF. This chain connects TRBV28 to TRBJ1-1; D is ambiguous. The CDR3 totals 13 residues. The germline gives CDR1 MDHEN, CDR2 SYDVKM. Trimming took off 0 bases at V and 3 bases at J, with 5 bases between the two ends.

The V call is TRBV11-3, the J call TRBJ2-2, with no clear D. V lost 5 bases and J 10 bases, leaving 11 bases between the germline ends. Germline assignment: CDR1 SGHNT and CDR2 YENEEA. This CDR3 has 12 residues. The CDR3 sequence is CASSRHPLELFF. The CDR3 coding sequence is TGTGCCAGCAGCCGTCACCCCCTGGAGCTGTTTTTT.

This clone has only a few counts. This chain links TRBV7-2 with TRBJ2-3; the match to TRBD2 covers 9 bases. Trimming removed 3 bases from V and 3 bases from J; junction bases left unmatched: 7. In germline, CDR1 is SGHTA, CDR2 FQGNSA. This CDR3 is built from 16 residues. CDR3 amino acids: CASSFRSGGTTDTQYF. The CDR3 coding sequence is TGTGCCAGCAGCTTTCGTAGCGGGGGTACGACAGATACGCAGTATTTT.